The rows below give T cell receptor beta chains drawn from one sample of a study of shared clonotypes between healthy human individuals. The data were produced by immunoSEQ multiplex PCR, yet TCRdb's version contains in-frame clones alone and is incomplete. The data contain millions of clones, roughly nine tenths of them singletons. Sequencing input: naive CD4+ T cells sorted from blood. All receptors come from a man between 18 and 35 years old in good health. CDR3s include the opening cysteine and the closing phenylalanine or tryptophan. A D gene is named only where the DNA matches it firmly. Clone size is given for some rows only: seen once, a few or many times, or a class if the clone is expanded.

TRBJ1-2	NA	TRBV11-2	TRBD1	TGTGCCAGCAGCTTAAATAGGGGGCCCTACACCTTC	CASSLNRGPYTF
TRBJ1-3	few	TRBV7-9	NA	TGTGCCAGCAGCTCGCAGGGAAACACCATATATTTT	CASSSQGNTIYF
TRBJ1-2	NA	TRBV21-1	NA	TGTGCCAGCAGCAAAACAATCCCGGACAGGGCGTACGGCTACACCTTC	CASSKTIPDRAYGYTF
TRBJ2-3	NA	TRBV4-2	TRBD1	TGTGCCAGCAGCCAAGTTCCGGGACAGGAGACAGATACGCAGTATTTT	CASSQVPGQETDTQYF
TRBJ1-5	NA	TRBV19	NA	TGTGCCAGTAGTATAAGATCGGGGGACAATCAGCCCCAGCATTTT	CASSIRSGDNQPQHF
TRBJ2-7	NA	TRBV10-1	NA	TGCGCCAGCAGTGAGTTTCCGACAGACTACGAGCAGTACTTC	CASSEFPTDYEQYF
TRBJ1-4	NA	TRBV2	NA	TGTGCCAGCACAGCTTTAGTTGAAAAACTGTTTTTT	CASTALVEKLFF
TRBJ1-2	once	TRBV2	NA	TGTGCCAGCCATGGGGGGAGCTACACCTTC	CASHGGSYTF
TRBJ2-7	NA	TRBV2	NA	TGTGCCAGCAGTGAAGGGCAGGGGACCTACGAGCAGTACTTC	CASSEGQGTYEQYF
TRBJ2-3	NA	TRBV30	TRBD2	TGTGCCTGGAGTTTAAGCGGGGGGGCCGTAGATACGCAGTATTTT	CAWSLSGGAVDTQYF
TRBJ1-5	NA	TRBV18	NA	TGTGCCAGCTCACCCAAACCAGGGGTAGGAGGTAGCAATCAGCCCCAGCATTTT	CASSPKPGVGGSNQPQHF
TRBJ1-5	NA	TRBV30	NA	TGTGCCTGGAGCCCGGGTGTCGTATATCAGCCCCAGCATTTT	CAWSPGVVYQPQHF
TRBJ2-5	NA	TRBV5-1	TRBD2	TGCGCCAGCAGCCCCGGGTCTAGCGGGGGGTACCAAGAGACCCAGTACTTC	CASSPGSSGGYQETQYF
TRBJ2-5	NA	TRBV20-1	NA	TGCAGTGCTGGGCGGGAGACCCAGTACTTC	CSAGRETQYF
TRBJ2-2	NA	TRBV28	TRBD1	TGTGCCAGCAGGGGACAGGGTTTGGCCACCGGGGAGCTGTTTTTT	CASRGQGLATGELFF
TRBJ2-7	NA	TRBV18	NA	TGTGCCAGCTCACTTTTGGGCCCCGGGACTGCCTACGAGCAGTACTTC	CASSLLGPGTAYEQYF
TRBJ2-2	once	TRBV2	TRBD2	TGTGCCAGCAGTGAAGGCCCCAGCGGGAGGAAGGGGGACACCGGGGAGCTGTTTTTT	CASSEGPSGRKGDTGELFF
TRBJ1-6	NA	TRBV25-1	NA	TGTGCCAGCAGTGAAGAGGGGTATAATTCACCCCTCCACTTT	CASSEEGYNSPLHF
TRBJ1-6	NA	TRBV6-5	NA	TGTGCCAGCAGGGTTGCCAGGGTTGGATCACCCCTCCACTTT	CASRVARVGSPLHF
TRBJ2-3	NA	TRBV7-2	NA	TGTGCCAGCCTATTTGGGGGGGCTAGCGGCACAGATACGCAGTATTTT	CASLFGGASGTDTQYF
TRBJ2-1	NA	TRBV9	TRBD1	TGTGCCAGCAGTCGGACAGGGGGCAATGAGCAGTTCTTC	CASSRTGGNEQFF
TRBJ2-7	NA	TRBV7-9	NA	TGTGCCGCTGGGGCAGGGCAATACGAGCAGTACTTC	CAAGAGQYEQYF
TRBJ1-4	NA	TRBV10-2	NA	TGCGCCACTGGAGAGGAGTGGGGTAGAGAAAAACTGTTTTTT	CATGEEWGREKLFF
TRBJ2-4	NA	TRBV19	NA	TGTGCCAGTAGTATATTAACAGGGGGGGTTGTCAAAAACATTCAGTACTTC	CASSILTGGVVKNIQYF
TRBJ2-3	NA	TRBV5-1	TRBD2	TGCGCCAGCAGCTCCACTAGCGGTAGCACAGATACGCAGTATTTT	CASSSTSGSTDTQYF
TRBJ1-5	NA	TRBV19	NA	TGTGCCAGTAGTCAGGGGCTATTTCAGCCCCAGCATTTT	CASSQGLFQPQHF
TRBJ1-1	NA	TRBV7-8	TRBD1	TGTGCCAGCAGCTTAGTAGGGACAGTCATTGGTGAAGCTTTCTTT	CASSLVGTVIGEAFF
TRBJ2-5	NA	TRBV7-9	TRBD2	TGTGCCAGCAGCTCGACTGGGACTAGCGGAGAGACCCAGTACTTC	CASSSTGTSGETQYF
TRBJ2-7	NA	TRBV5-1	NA	TGCGCCAGCAGCTTGGCCGGGGGCGCATGGGACGAGCAGTACTTC	CASSLAGGAWDEQYF
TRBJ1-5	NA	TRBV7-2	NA	TGTGCCAGCAGCTTAGGTGGGGTTAGCAATCAGCCCCAGCATTTT	CASSLGGVSNQPQHF
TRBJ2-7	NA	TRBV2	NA	TGTGCCAGCAGTCCGGACATTTCTTACGAGCAGTACTTC	CASSPDISYEQYF
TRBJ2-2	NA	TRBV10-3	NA	TGTGCCATCAGTGAGCCGTCACAGGGAGGGGAGCTGTTTTTT	CAISEPSQGGELFF
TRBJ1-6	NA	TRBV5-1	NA	TGCGCCAGCAGCTTCGAGGCAGCTAATAATTCACCCCTCCACTTT	CASSFEAANNSPLHF
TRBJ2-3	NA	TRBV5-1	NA	TGCGCCAGCAGCTTGGGGACTATCTCTAGCACAGATACGCAGTATTTT	CASSLGTISSTDTQYF
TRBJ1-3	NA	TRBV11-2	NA	TGTGCCAGCAGCTTGCTTCGGCGCATAACTGGAAACACCATATATTTT	CASSLLRRITGNTIYF
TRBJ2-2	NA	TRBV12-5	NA	TGTGCTAGTGCCCGTTGGAGACAGAACACCGGGGAGCTGTTTTTT	CASARWRQNTGELFF
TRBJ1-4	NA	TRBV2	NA	TGTGCCAGCAGTAAGTACTACAAGGGCCCAGGTAATGAAAAACTGTTTTTT	CASSKYYKGPGNEKLFF